This T cell receptor (beta chain) was obtained from a study of blood T cell repertoires in COVID-19 (dated by TCRdb to 2018 to 2020). Describing the broader study: The collaborator samples originated in the United States, Italy and Spain and spanned the acute and convalescent phases of COVID-19. A freely available public database, intended as a resource for researchers studying the immune response to SARS-CoV-2, is where the repertoires were released. Nearly every sample came with metadata listing a de-identified subject ID, COVID-19 status, age in years and sex. The prospective study material was composed of cDNA or gDNA derived from T cells, B-cell-depleted T cells, or PBMCs. The dataset comprised deeply sampled blood TCRbeta repertoires from subjects exposed to, actively infected with, or recovered from COVID-19. Samples were obtained from the ongoing ImmuneRACE study (first 160 participants) and from over a thousand subjects provided by 6 global collaborators. Where available, HLA class I and class II types were obtained from metadata supplied by the sample provider rather than from assay-based typing.

Turning to this clone: Its specific antigen is unknown. The input lacks base qualities; no much larger clone sits a single base away.

Results and caveats for the whole study, not just this receptor: The amount of clinical and demographic metadata varied by source and participant and was provided uncurated.

TCRbeta CDR3 regions were amplified from genomic DNA by means of the immunoSEQ Assay, a bias-controlled multiplex PCR. The original methods were these. The number of nucleated cells in each sample was estimated by amplification of reference gene primers within the assay. Sequence reads were collapsed and filtered to measure the absolute abundance of every unique TCRbeta CDR3 rearrangement. For each sample, productive Simpson clonality was calculated by taking the square root of Simpson's diversity index across productive rearrangements. TCRdb limited this immuneACCESS table to in-frame rearrangements with V and J called. A share of clones is missing; checked studies link under half to unresolved V genes, and the rest is unexplained. V and J calls and clone size follow that table, whereas D and trimming were derived from the DNA. This sample lists 310,000 or so clones; around 86% were detected once. Together, the top ten hold 1% of the sample.

Collaborating institutions collected whole blood in K2EDTA tubes following their own protocols. For TCRbeta analysis, collaborator samples were shipped as frozen whole blood, as isolated PBMCs, or as DNA extracted from either sample type. The germline ends are 14 bases apart after V is trimmed by 2 bases and J by 7 bases. From the cysteine through the phenylalanine, the CDR3 covers 14 amino acids. The sequence is cut down to CDR3 DNA, 42 bases in frame from base 1. Reading the germline V gene gives CDR1 MNHEY and CDR2 SVGEGT. Here the chain combines TRBV6-2 or TRBV6-3 and TRBJ1-2, with the D gene too uncertain to name. Sequenced sample: peripheral blood. This TCR came from a man aged 50 to 59 with active or convalescent COVID-19. The CDR3 is CASSYAGRSGGYTF. The nucleotide sequence reads as follows: TGTGCCAGCAGTTACGCGGGCAGATCAGGTGGCTACACCTTC.